The present T cell receptor beta chain was sequenced within a study of blood T cell repertoires in COVID-19. This CDR3 spans 15 amino acids. Per the germline V gene, CDR1 is LGHDT and CDR2 is YNNKEL (reference sequence). V dropped 5 bases and J dropped 1; count of bases not matched to a gene: 4. Per the authors' pipeline: Reference gene primers were amplified, and this amplification served to estimate nucleated cell counts. Sequencing used immunoSEQ multiplex PCR; TCRdb keeps in-frame clones, though not all of them. V, J and clone size derive from that table, while D and trimming were established from the DNA sequence. The sample has 150,000 or so clones, about 79% seen once; the top ten hold around 3.1%.

The chain carries TRBV3-1 (or the pseudogene TRBV3-2) and TRBJ1-3; 8 bases map to TRBD1. Sequenced input: peripheral blood. This TCR derives from a woman over 75 with acute or convalescent COVID-19. CDR3 nucleotides: TGTGCCAGCAGCGACAGGGGTTTTTCTGGAAACACCATATATTTT. As protein: CASSDRGFSGNTIYF.